This T cell receptor beta chain was sequenced for a study of a mutant IDH1 vaccine in newly diagnosed glioma. This CDR3 region has 15 residues. Deletions cut 2 bases from V and 0 bases from J, with 9 bases between. Germline V lookup: CDR1 MNHNS, CDR2 SASEGT. Produced via immunoSEQ multiplex PCR; TCRdb's table is partial and in-frame only. The profile shows under 40,000 clones, about four fifths of them singletons. About this clone itself: Its matching antigen is unknown.

Indicated time point: week 35, safety follow-up. Doses comprised 300 ug of mutant IDH1 20-mer peptide each, plus topical imiquimod. The chain combines TRBV6-1 with TRBJ2-3, with D hard to call. The receptor was isolated from a woman aged 18-35 years with glioma. The sequencing here drew on PBMCs, taken from a glioma patient whose treatment included an IDH1 peptide vaccine. This CDR3 reads CASSEQDFSTDTQYF. The CDR3 nucleotides read TGTGCCAGCAGTGAACAGGATTTTAGCACAGATACGCAGTATTTT.